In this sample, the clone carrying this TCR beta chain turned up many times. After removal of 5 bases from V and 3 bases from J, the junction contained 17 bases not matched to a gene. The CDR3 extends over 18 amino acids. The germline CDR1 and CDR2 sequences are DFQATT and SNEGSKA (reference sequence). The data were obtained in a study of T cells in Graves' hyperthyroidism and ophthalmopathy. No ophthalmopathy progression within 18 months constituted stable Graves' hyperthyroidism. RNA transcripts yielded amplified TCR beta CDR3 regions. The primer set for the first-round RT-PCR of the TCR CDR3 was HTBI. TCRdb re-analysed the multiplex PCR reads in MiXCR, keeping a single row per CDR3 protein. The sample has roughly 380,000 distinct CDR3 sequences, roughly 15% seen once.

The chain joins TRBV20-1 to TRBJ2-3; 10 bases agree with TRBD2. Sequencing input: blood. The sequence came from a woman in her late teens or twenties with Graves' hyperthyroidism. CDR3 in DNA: TGCAGTGCTGCGCCATTACCTCTAGCGGGAGTAAAGACAGATACGCAGTATTTT. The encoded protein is CSAAPLPLAGVKTDTQYF.